The TCR beta chain described here comes from a study of T cells after yellow fever vaccination (dated by TCRdb to between 2018 and 2021). At the level of the whole study: The SMART-Seq v4 Ultra Low Input RNA kit was used to prepare libraries from fractions with low cell numbers. Bulk TCR alpha and beta repertoires were sequenced longitudinally to track T-cell clones before and after primary and booster YFV17D yellow fever vaccination. Blood was collected at multiple timepoints before and after primary and secondary immunization, and bulk PBMC replicates and cell subsets were isolated. Two healthy male donors made up the cohort, one aged 18 to 30 years and the other aged 30 to 39 years.

General findings and caveats noted by the study authors: The secondary T-cell response was weaker than the primary response but faster, peaking on day 5 instead of day 15. Because the study included only a couple of donors, the extent to which the findings can be generalized is limited. A small fraction of clonotypes appeared in both the CD4 and CD8 compartments, likely as a result of convergent recombination. Computational filtering was needed because FACS-sorted repertoires could contain abundant contaminating clonotypes from the bulk population. After the booster, most clones that had expanded after primary vaccination were detected again (nearly 97% of CD4 and over 75% of CD8), suggesting broad maintenance of memory.

The germline ends are 12 bases apart after V is trimmed by 5 bases and J by 0 bases. The CDR3 runs 15 residues from the cysteine to the phenylalanine. Only the CDR3 DNA is retained, 45 bases long and in frame from the first base. The germline V gene gives CDR1 as SGHAT and CDR2 as FQNNGV. TCRdb records Illumina NovaSeq 6000 as the sequencer. TCR cDNA was synthesized by 5'RACE template switching, which introduced a universal primer site and unique molecular identifiers. Priming for cDNA synthesis came from both the TCR alpha and TCR beta constant segments. Two PCR steps were used to amplify libraries, with sample barcodes and sequencing adapters being added in the second step. Sequencing of libraries was done on Illumina HiSeq 2500 (2x100 bp) or NovaSeq (2x150 bp). Per the source publication's procedure: Reads were demultiplexed and collapsed into UMI consensus sequences with MIGEC, and V(D)J alignment was performed with MiXCR. Using edgeR on replicate PBMC samples, clonotypes were called vaccine-responding if FDR was below 0.01 and the log2 fold change was above 5 up to day 15. Each bulk clonotype was labeled CD4 or CD8 based on which sequenced repertoire, CD4 or CD8, contained the clonotype at higher abundance. Clones were called with MiXCR by TCRdb after fastp trimmed the public reads at Q25, and only in-frame beta chains were retained. Each CDR3 protein appears once, grouped with its most common genes and DNA. TCRdb's processing, not the authors' own work, is the source of the V and J calls. For this sample there are a few hundred thousand distinct CDR3 sequences; 8.5% to 10% appear just once. Jointly, the top ten make up over 3% of the sample.

The treatment or condition label, read with the paper, signifies: live attenuated yellow fever vaccine strain. PBMCs were isolated from peripheral blood using a standard Ficoll-Paque protocol. CD4 and CD8 T-cell fractions were isolated with Dynabeads CD4 and CD8 positive selection kits. TriZol was used to extract RNA from bulk PBMCs, from CD4 and CD8 fractions, and from dextramer-positive and dextramer-negative fractions. On this clonotype: Its antigen is currently not known. No base quality information exists; no much larger clone differs at one position.

Sequenced material: CD4+ T cells sorted from PBMCs, taken 5 days after the yellow fever booster vaccination. Recombination connected TRBV11-2 to TRBJ2-3; a weak D assignment points to TRBD2 (5 bases agree). The clonotype was recovered from a man between 18 and 35 years old who received the YFV17D yellow fever vaccine. In nucleotide form, the sequence is TGTGCCAGCAGCCCTAGTAGCGCCAGCACAGATACGCAGTATTTT. Translated, this is CASSPSSASTDTQYF. The variable domain in full, with residues beyond the CDR3 obtained from the reference TRBV11-2 and TRBJ2-3 genes, is EAGVAQSPRYKIIEKRQSVAFWCNPISGHATLYWYQQILGQGPKLLIQFQNNGVVDDSQLPKDRFSAERLKGVDSTLKIQPAKLEDSAVYLCASSPSSASTDTQYFGPGTRLTVL.